This TCR beta chain was captured in a study of blood T cell repertoires in COVID-19. In the study overall: Samples of COVID-19 (acute and convalescent) were obtained from the United States, Italy and Spain. T cells, B-cell-depleted T cells, or PBMCs provided the cDNA or gDNA that served as material.

J was trimmed by 2 bases and V by 0 bases; bases with no gene match: 5. Germline lookup yields CDR1 GTSNPN and CDR2 SVGIG (reference sequence). CDR3 length equals 15 residues. Original processing methods: Reference gene primer amplification in the assay estimated nucleated cell counts. Some clones are missing from TCRdb's copy, which holds only in-frame ones; the method was immunoSEQ multiplex PCR. That table gives V, J and clone size, and the DNA gave D and trimming. Seen here are around 140,000 clones, roughly 89% observed once, and the top ten hold roughly 8.7%. The chain combines TRBV30 with TRBJ2-7; 9 bases map to TRBD1. This TCR was recovered from a man younger than 40 with COVID-19, enrolled during active disease. The sample consisted of peripheral blood. For the CDR3, the DNA is TGTGCCTGGAGTGTCAGGGGGGACAGGGCCTACGAGCAGTACTTC. It is translated as CAWSVRGDRAYEQYF.